The source of this TCR beta chain is a study of cytomegalovirus exposure and HLA in healthy donors. The study's findings and limits: Analyses of presence and absence presupposed an approximately uniform sequencing depth across donors. Beyond CMV serostatus, there was no information to go on about immune exposure. TRBV6-2, TRBV6-3 and some other V segments were excluded as indistinguishable.

Of note for this clone: What it recognizes is unknown.

The PCR contained 60 Vbeta and 13 Jbeta primers. This table comes from immunoSEQ multiplex PCR, and its TCRdb copy is limited to in-frame clones, with some not included. The sample yields some 130,000 clones, more than 70% seen once. Germline V gives CDR1 GTSNPN, CDR2 SVGIG (reference sequence). This CDR3 region has 16 residues. Trimming pared 2 bases from V and 3 bases from J, leaving 19 bases between. This receptor was obtained from a middle-aged man in good health and CMV-seronegative. The sequencing input was PBMCs. The V and J genes are TRBV30 and TRBJ1-2; TRBD1 might be the D (6 bases). CDR3 sequence: CAWSLSGGRPYYGYTF. In DNA form, the CDR3 reads TGTGCCTGGAGTTTGTCGGGGGGGCGCCCTTACTATGGCTACACCTTC.